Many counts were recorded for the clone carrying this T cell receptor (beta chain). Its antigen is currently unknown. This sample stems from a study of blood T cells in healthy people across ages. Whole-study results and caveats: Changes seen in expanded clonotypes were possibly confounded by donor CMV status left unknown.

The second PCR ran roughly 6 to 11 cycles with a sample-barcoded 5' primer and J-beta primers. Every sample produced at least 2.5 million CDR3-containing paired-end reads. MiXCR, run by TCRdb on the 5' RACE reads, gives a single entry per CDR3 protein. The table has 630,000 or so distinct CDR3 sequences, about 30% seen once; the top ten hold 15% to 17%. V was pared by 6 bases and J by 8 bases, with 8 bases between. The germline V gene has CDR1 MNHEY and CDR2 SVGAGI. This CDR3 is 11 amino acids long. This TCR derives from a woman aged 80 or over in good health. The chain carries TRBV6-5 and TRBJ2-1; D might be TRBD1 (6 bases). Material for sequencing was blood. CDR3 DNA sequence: TGTGCCAGCAGGTCAGGGGATGAGCAGTTCTTC. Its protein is CASRSGDEQFF.